The 18 T cell receptor beta chains listed next were all sequenced from one sample in a study of a mutant IDH1 vaccine in newly diagnosed glioma. Time point given: baseline, week 1 (first vaccination visit). Treatment given: pre-vaccination baseline after standard-of-care therapy. Data came from immunoSEQ multiplex PCR; TCRdb stores just in-frame clones and leaves some out. The table lists approximately 52,000 clones, 65% to 80% of them singletons. The sequenced sample was PBMCs, obtained from a glioma patient treated with radiotherapy, temozolomide or both. Receptors originate from a middle-aged woman with glioma.

The rearrangement links TRBV4-1 to TRBJ2-7; 7 nucleotides align to TRBD2. The V segment lost 6 bases and the J segment 2 bases; nucleotides outside the gene matches: 10. This CDR3 comprises 15 residues. The germline V gene has CDR1 MGHRA and CDR2 YSYEKL. The CDR3 is CASSEAGTTAYEQYF. The CDR3 DNA sequence: TGCGCCAGCAGTGAGGCCGGGACTACCGCCTACGAGCAGTACTTC.

The chain combines TRBV5-6 with TRBJ2-7; no clear D gene. V was clipped by 0 bases and J by 2 bases, with 3 bases between them. Germline-derived CDR1 and CDR2 are SGHDT and YYEEEE. This CDR3 is built from 12 residues. CDR3 nucleotides: TGTGCCAGCAGCTTGGCCCCCTACGAGCAGTACTTC. Its protein product is CASSLAPYEQYF.

The genes are TRBV19 and TRBJ2-7, with 9 bases fitting TRBD2. V trimming: 5 bases; J trimming: 7 bases; junction bases outside the gene matches: 9. The CDR3 totals 14 residues. Germline V CDR1 and CDR2: LNHDA, SQIVND (reference sequence). The CDR3 region is CASSRGLLAGEQYF. The CDR3 DNA follows: TGTGCCAGTAGTCGGGGACTCCTAGCGGGGGAGCAGTACTTC.

DNA of the CDR3: TGTGCCAGCAGTGACGGGACCACTGAAGCTTTCTTT. Its protein product is CASSDGTTEAFF. This rearrangement joins TRBV6-4 to TRBJ1-1; the D gene is possibly TRBD1 (5 bases). The germline V gene encodes CDR1 MRHNA and CDR2 SNTAGT. The CDR3 runs to 12 residues. Trimming removed 2 bases at V and 4 bases at J, with 5 bases between.

The CDR3 sequence: CASSQGFFVGPRDRGTDTQYF. The CDR3 DNA follows: TGCGCCAGCAGCCAAGGTTTTTTCGTTGGCCCCCGGGACAGGGGCACAGATACGCAGTATTTT. J is TRBJ2-3 and V is TRBV4-1; 9 bases agree with TRBD1. The germline V gene encodes CDR1 MGHRA and CDR2 YSYEKL. V was clipped by 1 base and J by 1 base; unmatched bases: 18. CDR3 length equals 21 residues.

This chain links TRBV4-1 with TRBJ1-2, with no clear D. The CDR3 spans 15 residues. The germline V gene has CDR1 MGHRA and CDR2 YSYEKL. Trimming left V 1 base short and J 5 bases short, with 14 bases between. The CDR3 nucleotides are TGCGCCAGCAGCCAAGTAGACGGGCCGGGGTATGGCTACACCTTC. This sequence encodes CASSQVDGPGYGYTF.

This sequence joins TRBV10-3 and TRBJ1-2; 7 bases match TRBD1. V lost 2 bases, J lost 1 base, and 4 bases stayed unmatched. Germline V gene lookup returns CDR1 ENHRY and CDR2 SYGVKD. CDR3 length: 15 residues. The CDR3 nucleotides are TGTGCCATCAGTGAGGGGACAGAGTTTAACTATGGCTACACCTTC. The encoded protein is CAISEGTEFNYGYTF.

The V call is TRBV23-1, the J call TRBJ1-6, with 7 positions matching TRBD1. TRBV23-1 carries the ORF label, with uncertain function. The ends lost 2 bases at V and 7 bases at J; junction bases unmatched: 5. CDR3 length: 15 amino acids. DNA of the CDR3: TGCGCCAGCAGTCAAAGGGGGACAGTGAATTCACCCCTCCACTTT. It yields the protein CASSQRGTVNSPLHF.

This clone was picked up a small number of times. The rearrangement joins TRBV6-5 to TRBJ2-7; maybe TRBD2 (6 bases). Germline V CDR1 and CDR2: MNHEY, SVGAGI. With 6 bases removed from V and 3 bases from J, the gap between germline ends came to 18 bases. This CDR3 is built from 15 residues. The CDR3 nucleotides are TGTGCCAGCAGGGGATCGGGGACTCTACGCTACGAGCAGTACTTC. The encoded protein is CASRGSGTLRYEQYF.

CDR3 nucleotides: TGTGCCAGTAGTACTACAGGGGTATACGAGCAGTACTTC. It is translated as CASSTTGVYEQYF. The V and J genes are TRBV19 and TRBJ2-7; 7 nucleotides agree with TRBD1. This CDR3 contains 13 residues. V shed 4 bases, J shed 4 bases, and the junction held 4 bases outside the gene matches. Germline assignment: CDR1 LNHDA and CDR2 SQIVND (reference sequence). The variable domain in full, with the rest retrieved from reference TRBV19 and TRBJ2-7, is DGGITQSPKYLFRKEGQNVTLSCEQNLNHDAMYWYRQDPGQGLRLIYYSQIVNDFQKGDIAEGYSVSREKKESFPLTVTSAQKNPTAFYLCASSTTGVYEQYFGPGTRLTVT.

This clone has only one observation. The chain links TRBV5-1 to TRBJ2-2, with 7 bases fitting TRBD1. This CDR3 contains 15 residues. V lost 4 bases and J lost 5; bases outside the gene matches: 8. The germline V gene has CDR1 SGHRS and CDR2 YFSETQ. The CDR3 region is CASSKGQSETGELFF. Here the CDR3 DNA reads TGCGCCAGCAGCAAGGGACAGTCTGAGACCGGGGAGCTGTTTTTT.

This clone has just one count. The CDR3 coding sequence is TGTGCCAGCAGTTACCTGACAGGGTCGGAAGTTGGCTACACCTTC. This translates into CASSYLTGSEVGYTF. The chain employs TRBV6-5 and TRBJ1-2, with 7 bases aligning to TRBD1. J lost 7 bases, V lost 2 bases, and 10 bases had no gene match. The CDR3 loop spans 15 amino acids. CDR1 MNHEY and CDR2 SVGAGI come from the germline V gene.

This chain links TRBV7-9 with TRBJ2-5; perhaps TRBD2 as D (5 bases). The CDR3 loop spans 14 amino acids. From germline, CDR1 is SEHNR and CDR2 FQNEAQ (reference sequence). Trimming stripped 5 bases from V and 5 bases from J, with 15 bases between. The CDR3 protein is CASSLRTGGETQYF. The CDR3 bases are TGTGCCAGCAGCCTCCGGACGGGCGGGGAGACCCAGTACTTC.

This clone was detected only a few times. CDR3 coding DNA: TGTGCCAGCAGCTTAGTTCCGGGGAATGGAAACACCATATATTTT. Amino acid sequence: CASSLVPGNGNTIYF. The V and J genes are TRBV7-8 and TRBJ1-3; the D is unclear. V was trimmed by 1 base and J by 3 bases, leaving 10 bases between them. The germline V gene encodes CDR1 SGHVS and CDR2 FQNEAQ. This CDR3 has 15 amino acids.

The chain has TRBV4-1 and TRBJ2-3; D remains ambiguous. The ends were cut back, 0 bases at V and 2 bases at J, with 15 bases in the middle. The germline CDR1 and CDR2 sequences are MGHRA and YSYEKL. The CDR3 loop spans 17 amino acids. The CDR3 region is CASSQESGGLFTDTQYF. Here the CDR3 DNA reads TGCGCCAGCAGCCAAGAATCCGGTGGGCTGTTCACAGATACGCAGTATTTT.

This clone came up once. The chain carries TRBV7-9 and TRBJ1-1; a weak D match, TRBD1 (6 bases). The CDR3 covers 14 residues. The V and J ends lost 3 bases and 5 bases respectively, with 13 bases between them. Germline CDR1 SEHNR, CDR2 FQNEAQ (reference sequence). CDR3 nucleotide sequence: TGTGCCAGCAGCTTTTCCAACAGGGTTACTGAAGCTTTCTTT. This translates into CASSFSNRVTEAFF.

The V gene is TRBV5-1, the J gene TRBJ1-2; perhaps TRBD1 as D (5 bases). This CDR3 has 13 amino acids. Per germline, CDR1 SGHRS and CDR2 YFSETQ. V dropped 2 bases and J dropped 8 bases, with 13 bases sitting between them. The DNA for the CDR3 is TGCGCCAGCAGCTTAGGGACCGACAGAGGCTACACCTTC. It encodes CASSLGTDRGYTF. Based on the CDR3 plus reference TRBV5-1 and TRBJ1-2, the full variable domain is KAGVTQTPRYLIKTRGQQVTLSCSPISGHRSVSWYQQTPGQGLQFLFEYFSETQRNKGNFPGRFSGRQFSNSRSEMNVSTLELGDSALYLCASSLGTDRGYTFGSGTRLTVV.

The chain joins TRBV5-6 to TRBJ1-4; D is ambiguous. CDR1 is SGHDT, CDR2 YYEEEE, per germline. The CDR3 has 14 amino acids. V lost 0 bases and J 4 bases, leaving 7 bases between the germline ends. The CDR3 nucleotides read TGTGCCAGCAGCTTGGGGGGAGTTAATGAAAAACTGTTTTTT. It codes for CASSLGGVNEKLFF.